The text below deals with one TCR beta chain. Its target is unknown. The data originate from a study of T cell responses to AZD1222 COVID-19 vaccine. Overall study: Analyses pooled second doses at about 4 or about 12 weeks.

Study-wide findings and caveats: It should be noted that donors were predominantly white British and more often female, and clonal diversity was possibly underestimated. At 160-218 and 743-854, vaccine-associated CD4 TCRs were dominant, and they spanned spike.

The CDR3 loop spans 14 amino acids. Germline V gene sequence: CDR1 SGHVS, CDR2 FQNEAQ. Trimming left V 5 bases short and J 1 base short, with 11 bases between. The data were produced by immunoSEQ multiplex PCR, yet TCRdb's version contains in-frame clones alone and is incomplete. The sample includes roughly 97,000 clones, approximately 91% seen only once; the top ten take 18%. The sample in question was peripheral blood, obtained on day 0 of AZD1222 vaccination. The chain combines TRBV7-8 with TRBJ1-1, with a possible D match to TRBD1 (6 bases). The clonotype originates from an adult in good health. The CDR3 nucleotides are TGTGCCAGCAGCCAACAGGGTGGGAACACTGAAGCTTTCTTT. Translated, it gives CASSQQGGNTEAFF.